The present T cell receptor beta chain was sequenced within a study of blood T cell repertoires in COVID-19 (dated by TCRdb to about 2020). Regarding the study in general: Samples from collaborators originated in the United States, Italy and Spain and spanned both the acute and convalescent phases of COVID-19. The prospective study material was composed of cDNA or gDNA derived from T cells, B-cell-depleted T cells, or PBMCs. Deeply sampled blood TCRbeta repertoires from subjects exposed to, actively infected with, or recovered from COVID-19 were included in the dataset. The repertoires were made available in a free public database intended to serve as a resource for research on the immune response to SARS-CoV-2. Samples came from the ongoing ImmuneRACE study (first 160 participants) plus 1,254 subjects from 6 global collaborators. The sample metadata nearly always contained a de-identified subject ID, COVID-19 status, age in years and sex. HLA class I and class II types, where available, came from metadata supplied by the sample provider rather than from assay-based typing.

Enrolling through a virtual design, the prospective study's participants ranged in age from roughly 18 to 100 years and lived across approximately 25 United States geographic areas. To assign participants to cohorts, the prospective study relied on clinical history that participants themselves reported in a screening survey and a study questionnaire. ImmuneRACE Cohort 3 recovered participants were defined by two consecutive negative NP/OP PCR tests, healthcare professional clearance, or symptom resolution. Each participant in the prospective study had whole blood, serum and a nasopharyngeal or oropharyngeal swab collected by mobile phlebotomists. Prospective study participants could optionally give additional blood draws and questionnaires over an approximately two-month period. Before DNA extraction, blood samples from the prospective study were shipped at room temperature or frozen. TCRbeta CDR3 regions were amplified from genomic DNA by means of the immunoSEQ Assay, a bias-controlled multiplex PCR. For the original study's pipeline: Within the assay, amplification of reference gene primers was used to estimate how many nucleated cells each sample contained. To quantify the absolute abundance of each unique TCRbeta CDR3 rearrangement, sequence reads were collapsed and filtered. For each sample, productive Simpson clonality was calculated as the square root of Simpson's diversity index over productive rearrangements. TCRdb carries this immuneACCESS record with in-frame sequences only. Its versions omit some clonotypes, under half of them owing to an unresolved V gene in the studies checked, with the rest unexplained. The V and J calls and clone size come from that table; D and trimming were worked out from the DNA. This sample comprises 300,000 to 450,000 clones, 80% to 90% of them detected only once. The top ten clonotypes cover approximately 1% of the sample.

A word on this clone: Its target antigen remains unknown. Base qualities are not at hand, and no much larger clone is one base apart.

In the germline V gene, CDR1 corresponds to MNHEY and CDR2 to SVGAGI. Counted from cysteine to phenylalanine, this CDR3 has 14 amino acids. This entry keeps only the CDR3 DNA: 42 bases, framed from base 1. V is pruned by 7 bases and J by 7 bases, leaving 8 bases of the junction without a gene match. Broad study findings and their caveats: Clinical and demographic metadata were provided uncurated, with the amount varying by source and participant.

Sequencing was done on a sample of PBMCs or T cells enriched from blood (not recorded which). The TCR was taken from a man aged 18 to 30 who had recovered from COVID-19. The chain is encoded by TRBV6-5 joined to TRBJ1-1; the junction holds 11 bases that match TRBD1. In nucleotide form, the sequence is TGTGCCAGCAAGATACCGGGACAGGGGGTTGAAGCTTTCTTT. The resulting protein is CASKIPGQGVEAFF.